Given below is one T cell receptor (beta chain) in context. The sample belongs to a study of shared clonotypes between healthy human individuals. Study-wide background: Serving as donors were two women and a few men, whose ages spanned 18 to 49.

Using immunoSEQ multiplex PCR, the repertoire was profiled, and TCRdb retains in-frame clones only, with some absent. The sample shows approximately 250,000 clones, approximately 65% of them seen only once. Material: memory CD4+ T cells sorted from blood. Regarding subset: CD45RA-negative fraction. This sequence originates from a man under 40 in good health.

CDR3 nucleotide sequence: TGTGCCAGCAGCCTAGGGGGGCGTCGGGGTACCGGGGAGCTGTTTTTT. Amino acids: CASSLGGRRGTGELFF. This sequence joins TRBV7-8 and TRBJ2-2; D is tentatively TRBD1 or TRBD2 (6 bases each). Trimming took off 5 bases at V and 5 bases at J, with 18 bases between the two ends. The germline gives CDR1 SGHVS, CDR2 FQNEAQ. The CDR3 sequence is 16 residues long.